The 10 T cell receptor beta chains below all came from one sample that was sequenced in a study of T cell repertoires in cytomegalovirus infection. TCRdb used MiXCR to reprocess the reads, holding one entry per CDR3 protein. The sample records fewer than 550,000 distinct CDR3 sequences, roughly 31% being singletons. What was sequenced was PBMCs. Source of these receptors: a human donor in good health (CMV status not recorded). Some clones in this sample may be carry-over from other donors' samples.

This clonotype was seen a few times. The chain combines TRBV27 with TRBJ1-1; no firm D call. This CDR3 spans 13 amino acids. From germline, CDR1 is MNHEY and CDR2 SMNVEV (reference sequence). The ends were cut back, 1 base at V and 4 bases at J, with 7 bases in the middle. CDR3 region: CASSLWGSTEAFF. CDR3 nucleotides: TGTGCCAGCAGTTTATGGGGTAGCACTGAAGCTTTCTTT.

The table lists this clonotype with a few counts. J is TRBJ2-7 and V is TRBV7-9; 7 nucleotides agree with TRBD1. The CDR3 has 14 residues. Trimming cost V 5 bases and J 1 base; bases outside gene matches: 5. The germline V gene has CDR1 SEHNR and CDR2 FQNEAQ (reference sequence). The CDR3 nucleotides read TGTGCCAGCAGCGCCCCAGGGGGTTCCTACGAGCAGTACTTC. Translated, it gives CASSAPGGSYEQYF.

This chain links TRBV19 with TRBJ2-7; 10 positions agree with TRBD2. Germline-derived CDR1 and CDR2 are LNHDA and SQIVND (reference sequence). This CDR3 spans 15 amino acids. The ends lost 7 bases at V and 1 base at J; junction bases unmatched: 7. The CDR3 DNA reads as TGTGCCAGTATTTTCGGGACTAGCGAGTCCTACGAGCAGTACTTC. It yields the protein CASIFGTSESYEQYF.

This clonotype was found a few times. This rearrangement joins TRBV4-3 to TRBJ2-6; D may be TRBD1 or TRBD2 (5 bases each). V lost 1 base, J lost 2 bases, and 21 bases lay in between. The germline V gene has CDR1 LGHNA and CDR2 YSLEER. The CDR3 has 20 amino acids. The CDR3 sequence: CASSQGRYKGTSAGANVLTF. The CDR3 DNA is TGCGCCAGCAGCCAAGGGAGGTACAAGGGGACCTCTGCTGGGGCCAACGTCCTGACTTTC.

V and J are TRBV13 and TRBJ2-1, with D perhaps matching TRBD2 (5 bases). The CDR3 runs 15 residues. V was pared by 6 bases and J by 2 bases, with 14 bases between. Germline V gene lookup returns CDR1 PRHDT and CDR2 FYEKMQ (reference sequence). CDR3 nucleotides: TGTGCCAGCAGTCGTCAGTTCGGGGCCTACAATGAGCAGTTCTTC. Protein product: CASSRQFGAYNEQFF.

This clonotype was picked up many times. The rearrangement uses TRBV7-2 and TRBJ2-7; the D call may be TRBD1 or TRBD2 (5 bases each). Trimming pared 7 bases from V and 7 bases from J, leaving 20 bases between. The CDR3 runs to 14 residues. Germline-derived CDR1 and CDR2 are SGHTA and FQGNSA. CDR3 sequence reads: CASTVLGTEGEQYF. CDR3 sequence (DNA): TGTGCCAGCACCGTCCTGGGGACCGAGGGGGAGCAGTACTTC.

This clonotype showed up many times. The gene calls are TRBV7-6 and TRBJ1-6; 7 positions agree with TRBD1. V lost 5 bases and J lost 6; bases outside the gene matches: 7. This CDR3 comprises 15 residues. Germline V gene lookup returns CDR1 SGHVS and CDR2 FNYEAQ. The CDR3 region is CASSERQGGNSPLHF. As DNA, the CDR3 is TGTGCCAGCAGCGAGCGACAGGGAGGTAATTCACCCCTCCACTTT.

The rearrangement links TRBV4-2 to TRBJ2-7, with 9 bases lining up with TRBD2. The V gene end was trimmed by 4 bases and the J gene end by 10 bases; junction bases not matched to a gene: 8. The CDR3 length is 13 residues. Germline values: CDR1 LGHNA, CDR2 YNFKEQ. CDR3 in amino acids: CASSPRGGRDQYF. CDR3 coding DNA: TGTGCCAGCAGCCCGCGGGGGGGCCGCGATCAGTACTTC.

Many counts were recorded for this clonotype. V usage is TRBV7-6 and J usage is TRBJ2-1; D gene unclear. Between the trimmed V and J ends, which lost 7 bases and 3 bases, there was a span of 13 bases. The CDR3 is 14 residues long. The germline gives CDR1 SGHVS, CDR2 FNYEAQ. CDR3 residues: CASIEDVSYNEQFF. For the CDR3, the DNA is TGTGCCAGCATAGAGGATGTTAGCTACAATGAGCAGTTCTTC.

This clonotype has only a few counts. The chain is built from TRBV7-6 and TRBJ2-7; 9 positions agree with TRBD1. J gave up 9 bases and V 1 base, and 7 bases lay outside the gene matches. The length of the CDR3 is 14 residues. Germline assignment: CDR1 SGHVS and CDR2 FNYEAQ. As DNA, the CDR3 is TGTGCCAGCAGCTTAGACGGGACAGGGAGAGTGCAGTACTTC. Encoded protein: CASSLDGTGRVQYF.